Listed below are T cell receptor beta chains from one sample, sequenced in a study of T cells after yellow fever vaccination. Via MiXCR, TCRdb re-called the 5' RACE reads, giving one row per CDR3 protein. The data hold about 120,000 distinct CDR3 sequences, with 7.2% observed a single time. Sequencing was performed on CD4+ T cells sorted from PBMCs, taken roughly 45 days after the first yellow fever vaccination. These receptor sequences come from a man younger than 30 who received the YFV17D yellow fever vaccine. Each CDR3 is given with its conserved first and last residue. A D gene is named only where the DNA matches it firmly. Clone size is stated in some rows and not others, as once, few, many or a class when expanded.

>TRBJ1-1|few|.|TRBV3-1
CASSQVRRTEAFF
TGTGCCAGCAGCCAAGTACGTAGGACTGAAGCTTTCTTT
>TRBJ2-5|many|.|TRBV7-8
CASSLDLLARGEGTQYF
TGTGCCAGCAGCTTAGATCTACTAGCCCGCGGCGAAGGGACCCAGTACTTC
>TRBJ2-7|many|.|TRBV20-1
CSARRDFYEQYF
TGCAGTGCTAGAAGGGATTTCTACGAGCAGTACTTC
>TRBJ2-5|many|.|TRBV7-2
CASSPRAQKETQYF
TGTGCCAGCAGCCCCCGGGCCCAAAAAGAGACCCAGTACTTC
>TRBJ2-1|many|.|TRBV24-1
CATFSQGIRSYNEQFF
TGTGCCACATTTTCACAGGGCATCCGCTCCTACAATGAGCAGTTCTTC
>TRBJ2-5|many|.|TRBV28
CASSPSPGIQETQYF
TGTGCCAGCAGTCCCTCGCCCGGGATTCAAGAGACCCAGTACTTC
>TRBJ1-5|many|.|TRBV7-6
CASSLGGNSNQPQHF
TGTGCCAGCAGCTTAGGGGGTAATAGCAATCAGCCCCAGCATTTT
>TRBJ1-4|few|.|TRBV3-1
CASSPGGKLFF
TGTGCCAGCAGCCCGGGTGGGAAACTGTTTTTT
>TRBJ2-3|many|.|TRBV20-1
CSASLTERDAYF
TGCAGTGCTTCCCTTACAGAGAGAGATGCGTATTTT
>TRBJ2-5|many|.|TRBV27
CASSRKRSQETQYF
TGTGCCAGCAGTAGGAAAAGGAGCCAAGAGACCCAGTACTTC
>TRBJ2-2|many|.|TRBV11-3
CASSLQWAGELFF
TGTGCCAGCAGCTTACAATGGGCCGGGGAGCTGTTTTTT
>TRBJ2-1|many|TRBD2|TRBV5-1
CASSLALAGGLEDEQFF
TGCGCCAGCAGCTTGGCACTAGCGGGGGGGCTTGAGGATGAGCAGTTCTTC
>TRBJ1-6|many|TRBD1|TRBV5-1
CASSSGQENSPLHF
TGCGCCAGCAGCTCGGGACAGGAGAATTCACCCCTCCACTTT
>TRBJ1-5|many|.|TRBV5-1
CASSLASGEPQHF
TGCGCCAGCAGCTTGGCGAGCGGGGAGCCCCAGCATTTT
>TRBJ2-2|many|.|TRBV12-3/TRBV12-4
CASSFRGGAFTGELFF
TGTGCCAGCAGTTTCCGAGGGGGGGCGTTCACCGGGGAGCTGTTTTTT
>TRBJ2-3|many|.|TRBV5-4
CASGLAEQSTDTQYF
TGTGCCAGCGGACTGGCGGAGCAGAGCACAGATACGCAGTATTTT
>TRBJ1-2|many|.|TRBV6-1
CASSQYRTGISTF
TGTGCCAGCAGCCAATATCGGACGGGAATTTCCACCTTC
>TRBJ2-1|many|TRBD2|TRBV3-1
CASSAGAYNEQFF
TGTGCCAGCAGCGCGGGGGCCTACAATGAGCAGTTCTTC
>TRBJ1-1|.|TRBD1|TRBV20-1
CCARGSGTGPTEAFF
TGCTGTGCTAGAGGGTCCGGGACAGGGCCCACTGAAGCTTTCTTT
>TRBJ2-7|many|.|TRBV19
CASSIDRRTDRYF
TGTGCCAGTAGTATAGATCGACGGACTGACAGGTACTTC
>TRBJ2-2|many|.|TRBV7-3
CASSSRQAGELFF
TGTGCCAGCAGCTCTAGACAGGCCGGGGAGCTGTTTTTT
>TRBJ1-2|many|.|TRBV20-1
CSASPGQTPFHGYTF
TGCAGTGCTAGCCCGGGACAAACTCCCTTCCATGGCTACACCTTC
>TRBJ1-1|many|.|TRBV29-1
CSVGQSNTEAFF
TGCAGCGTTGGGCAGTCCAACACTGAAGCTTTCTTT
>TRBJ2-3|.|TRBD1|TRBV20-1
CSAASGQGAIDTQYF
TGCAGTGCCGCGAGTGGACAGGGGGCAATAGATACGCAGTATTTT
>TRBJ2-2|many|.|TRBV18
CASSLGHLLNTGELFF
TGTGCCAGCTCACTGGGACACCTACTTAACACCGGGGAGCTGTTTTTT
>TRBJ2-1|few|TRBD2|TRBV30
CAWSAPGTSGHNEQFF
TGTGCCTGGAGTGCCCCCGGGACTAGCGGACACAATGAGCAGTTCTTC
>TRBJ1-2|once|TRBD1|TRBV18
CASSAAGGYGYTF
TGTGCCAGCTCAGCCGCAGGGGGCTATGGCTACACCTTC
>TRBJ1-5|few|TRBD1|TRBV6-5
CASSYSTGDQPQHF
TGTGCCAGCAGTTATTCGACAGGGGATCAGCCCCAGCATTTT
>TRBJ1-3|many|TRBD1|TRBV7-2
CASSPNRQGGNTIYF
TGTGCCAGCAGCCCCAACCGACAGGGGGGAAACACCATATATTTT
>TRBJ2-1|many|TRBD1|TRBV15
CATSSKGGQGSYNEQFF
TGTGCCACCAGCTCCAAGGGGGGACAGGGCTCCTACAATGAGCAGTTCTTC
>TRBJ2-3|few|TRBD2|TRBV29-1
CSTTGTSGGSTDTQYF
TGCAGCACGACCGGGACTAGCGGGGGCAGCACAGATACGCAGTATTTT
>TRBJ1-5|few|TRBD1|TRBV20-1
CSAREGGTNQPQHF
TGCAGTGCTAGAGAAGGGGGCACCAATCAGCCCCAGCATTTT
>TRBJ2-2|.|TRBD2|TRBV20-1
CSATPGLAGSGELFF
TGCAGTGCTACTCCGGGACTAGCGGGGTCTGGGGAGCTGTTTTTT
>TRBJ1-5|.|TRBD1|TRBV6-5
CASRLRATGRPNQPQHF
TGTGCCAGCAGACTAAGGGCGACAGGGAGGCCCAATCAGCCCCAGCATTTT
>TRBJ1-3|many|.|TRBV7-6
CASSAATYSGNTIYF
TGTGCCAGCAGCGCGGCCACTTACTCTGGAAACACCATATATTTT
>TRBJ1-4|many|.|TRBV28
CASTFGGSNEKLFF
TGTGCCAGCACGTTTGGGGGGTCTAATGAAAAACTGTTTTTT